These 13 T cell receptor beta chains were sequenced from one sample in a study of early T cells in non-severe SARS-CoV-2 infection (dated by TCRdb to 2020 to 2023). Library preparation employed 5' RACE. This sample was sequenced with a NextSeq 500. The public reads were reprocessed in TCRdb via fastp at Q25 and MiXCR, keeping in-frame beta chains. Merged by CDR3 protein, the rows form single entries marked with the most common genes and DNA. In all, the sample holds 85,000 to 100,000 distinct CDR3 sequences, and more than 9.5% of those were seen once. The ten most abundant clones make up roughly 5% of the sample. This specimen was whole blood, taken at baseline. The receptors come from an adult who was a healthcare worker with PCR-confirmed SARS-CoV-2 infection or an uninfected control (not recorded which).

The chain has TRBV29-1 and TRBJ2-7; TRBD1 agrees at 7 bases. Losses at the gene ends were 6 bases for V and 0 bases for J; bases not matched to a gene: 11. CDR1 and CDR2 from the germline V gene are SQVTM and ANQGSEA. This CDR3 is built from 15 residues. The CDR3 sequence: CSVRGGQSRSYEQYF. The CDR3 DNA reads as TGCAGCGTCCGAGGGGGACAGTCGCGCTCCTACGAGCAGTACTTC.

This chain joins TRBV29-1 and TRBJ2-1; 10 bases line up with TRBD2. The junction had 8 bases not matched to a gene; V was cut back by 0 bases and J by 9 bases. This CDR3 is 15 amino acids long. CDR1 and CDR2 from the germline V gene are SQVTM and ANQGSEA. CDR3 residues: CSVEDLSGGAAEQFF. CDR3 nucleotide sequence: TGCAGCGTTGAAGATCTAAGCGGGGGGGCCGCTGAGCAGTTCTTC.

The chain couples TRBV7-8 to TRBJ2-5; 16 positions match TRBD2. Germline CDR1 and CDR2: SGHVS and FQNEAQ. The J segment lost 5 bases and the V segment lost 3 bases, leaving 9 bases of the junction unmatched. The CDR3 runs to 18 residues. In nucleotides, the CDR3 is TGTGCCAGCAGCTTCTACTCCGGGACTAGCGGGAGGGCCGAGACCCAGTACTTC. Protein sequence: CASSFYSGTSGRAETQYF.

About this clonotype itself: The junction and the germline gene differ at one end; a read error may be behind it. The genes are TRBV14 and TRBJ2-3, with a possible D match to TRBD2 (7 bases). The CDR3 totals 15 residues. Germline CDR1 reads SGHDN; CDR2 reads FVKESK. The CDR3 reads CASSQGGVMTDTQYF. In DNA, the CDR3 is TGTGCCAGCAGTCAAGGGGGGGTGATGACAGATACGCAGTATTTT.

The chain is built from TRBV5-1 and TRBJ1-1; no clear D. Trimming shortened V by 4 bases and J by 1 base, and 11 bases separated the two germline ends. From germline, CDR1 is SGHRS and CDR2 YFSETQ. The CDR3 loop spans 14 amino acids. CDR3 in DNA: TGCGCCAGCAGCGAGGACGGCTCGAACACTGAAGCTTTCTTT. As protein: CASSEDGSNTEAFF.

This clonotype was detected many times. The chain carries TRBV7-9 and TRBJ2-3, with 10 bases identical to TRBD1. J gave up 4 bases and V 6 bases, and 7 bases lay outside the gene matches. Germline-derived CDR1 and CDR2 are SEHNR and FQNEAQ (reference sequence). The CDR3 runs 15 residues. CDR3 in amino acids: CASRLGQGDPDTQYF. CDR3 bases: TGTGCCAGCAGACTCGGACAGGGGGACCCAGATACGCAGTATTTT.

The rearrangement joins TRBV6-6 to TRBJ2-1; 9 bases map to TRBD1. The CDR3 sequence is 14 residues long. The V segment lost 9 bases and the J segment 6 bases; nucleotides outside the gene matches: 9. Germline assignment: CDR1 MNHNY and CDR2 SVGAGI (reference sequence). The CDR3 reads CASGGQGKPNEQFF. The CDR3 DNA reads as TGTGCCAGTGGGGGACAGGGTAAACCCAATGAGCAGTTCTTC.

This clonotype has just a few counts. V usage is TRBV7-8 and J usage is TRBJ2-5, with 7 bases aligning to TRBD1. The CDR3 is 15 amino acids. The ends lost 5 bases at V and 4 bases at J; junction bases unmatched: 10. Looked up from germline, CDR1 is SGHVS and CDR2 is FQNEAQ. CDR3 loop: CASSKRQGVGETQYF. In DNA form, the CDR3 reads TGTGCCAGCAGCAAGAGGCAGGGGGTCGGAGAGACCCAGTACTTC.

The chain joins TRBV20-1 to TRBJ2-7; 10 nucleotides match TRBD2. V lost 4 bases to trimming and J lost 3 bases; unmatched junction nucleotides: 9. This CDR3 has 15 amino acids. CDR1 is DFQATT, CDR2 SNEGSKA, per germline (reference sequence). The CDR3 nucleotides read TGCAGTGCTACGACGGGGACTAGCGTCCACTACGAGCAGTACTTC. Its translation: CSATTGTSVHYEQYF.

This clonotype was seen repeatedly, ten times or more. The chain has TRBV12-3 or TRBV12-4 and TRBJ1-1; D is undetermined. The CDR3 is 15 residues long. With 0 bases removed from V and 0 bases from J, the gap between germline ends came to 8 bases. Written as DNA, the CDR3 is TGTGCCAGCAGTTTAGCGCGACGGGTGAACACTGAAGCTTTCTTT. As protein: CASSLARRVNTEAFF.

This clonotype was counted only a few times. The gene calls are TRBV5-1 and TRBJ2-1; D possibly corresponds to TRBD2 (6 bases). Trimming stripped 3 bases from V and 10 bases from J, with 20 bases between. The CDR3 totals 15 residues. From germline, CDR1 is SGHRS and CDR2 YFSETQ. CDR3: CASSSLGLPHGEQFF. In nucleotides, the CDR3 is TGCGCCAGCAGCTCTTTGGGACTTCCTCATGGGGAGCAGTTCTTC.

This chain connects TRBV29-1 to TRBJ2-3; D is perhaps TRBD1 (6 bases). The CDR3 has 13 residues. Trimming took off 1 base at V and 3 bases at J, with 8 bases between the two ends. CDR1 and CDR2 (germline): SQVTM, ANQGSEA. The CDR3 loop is CSVEVQGTDTQYF. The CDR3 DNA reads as TGCAGCGTTGAAGTTCAGGGGACAGATACGCAGTATTTT.

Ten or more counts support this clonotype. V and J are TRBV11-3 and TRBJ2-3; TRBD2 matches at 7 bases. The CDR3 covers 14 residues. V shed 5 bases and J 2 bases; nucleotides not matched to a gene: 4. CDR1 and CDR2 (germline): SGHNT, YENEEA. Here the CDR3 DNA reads TGTGCCAGCAGCCGCGGGGGAGCCACAGATACGCAGTATTTT. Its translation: CASSRGGATDTQYF.